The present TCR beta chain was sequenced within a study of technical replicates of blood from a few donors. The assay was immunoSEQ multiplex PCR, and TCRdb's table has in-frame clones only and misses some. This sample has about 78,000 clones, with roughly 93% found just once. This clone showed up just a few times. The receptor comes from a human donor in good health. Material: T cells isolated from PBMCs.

The CDR3, as DNA: TGTGCCAGCACCAACGGACAGCGTACATCTGAAGCTTTCTTT. Amino acid sequence: CASTNGQRTSEAFF. This chain connects TRBV25-1 to TRBJ1-1, with D perhaps TRBD1 (6 bases). Germline CDR1 is MGHDK and CDR2 is SYGVNS. V lost 7 bases and J lost 6, with 18 bases in between. The CDR3 covers 14 residues. The full variable domain, its missing parts supplied by reference TRBV25-1 and TRBJ1-1, is EADIYQTPRYLVIGTGKKITLECSQTMGHDKMYWYQQDPGMELHLIHYSYGVNSTEKGDLSSESTVSRIRTEHFPLTLESARPSHTSQYLCASTNGQRTSEAFFGQGTRLTVV.